These 9 T cell receptor beta chains originate from one sample sequenced in a study of identical twins. Using its own MiXCR run on the 5' RACE reads, TCRdb lists one record per CDR3 protein. The sample records 690,000 or so distinct CDR3 sequences, around 8.6% being singletons. These data are also associated with another study on yellow fever vaccine responses in identical twins.

The specimen sequenced was PBMCs. The receptors stem from a young woman in good health.

This chain joins TRBV2 and TRBJ2-6; weak D call: TRBD1 (6 bases). The germline CDR1 and CDR2 sequences are SNHLY and FYNNEI. V gave up 8 bases and J gave up 0 bases, with 17 bases separating them. This CDR3 is built from 17 residues. As DNA, the CDR3 is TGTGCCAGCGAAGATCGGGACACCATCTCTGGGGCCAACGTCCTGACTTTC. Its translation: CASEDRDTISGANVLTF.

This clonotype was seen ten or more times. The chain couples TRBV4-1 to TRBJ2-5; D not certain. Between the trimmed V and J ends, which lost 0 bases and 5 bases, there was a span of 13 bases. The CDR3 totals 15 residues. CDR1 is MGHRA and CDR2 is YSYEKL in the germline V gene. The CDR3 DNA follows: TGCGCCAGCAGCCAAGAGTCGGCTAGGGTGGAGACCCAGTACTTC. Its protein is CASSQESARVETQYF.

This clonotype has more than one count but fewer than ten. This chain uses TRBV2 with TRBJ1-1; a weak D match, TRBD1 (5 bases). The germline gives CDR1 SNHLY, CDR2 FYNNEI. Deletions cut 6 bases from V and 0 bases from J, with 11 bases between. This CDR3 region has 14 residues. This chain's CDR3 is CASRRGGLNTEAFF. DNA for the CDR3: TGTGCCAGCAGGAGGGGTGGTTTGAACACTGAAGCTTTCTTT.

This clonotype came up many times. The J gene is TRBJ1-4, the V gene TRBV3-1, with a weak D call TRBD1 (5 bases). The CDR3 covers 13 residues. CDR1 is LGHDT, CDR2 YNNKEL, per germline (reference sequence). Trimming removed 11 bases at V and 1 base at J, with 11 bases between. The CDR3 DNA follows: TGTGCCGCTGCGGGGGGAACTAATGAAAAACTGTTTTTT. Protein product: CAAAGGTNEKLFF.

This clonotype was picked up many times. This rearrangement joins TRBV13 to TRBJ2-7, with TRBD1 matching over 8 bases. CDR1 is PRHDT and CDR2 is FYEKMQ in the germline V gene (reference sequence). The CDR3 runs to 15 residues. The trim removed 5 bases at V and 2 bases at J, leaving 8 bases unmatched. DNA for the CDR3: TGTGCCAGCAGCGCCAGAGGACAGGGAGCCTACGAGCAGTACTTC. Protein sequence: CASSARGQGAYEQYF.

A remark on this clonotype: Since a much larger clone is just one base distant, this may be a read error. V usage is TRBV3-1 and J usage is TRBJ2-2, with 10 bases fitting TRBD2. The CDR3 extends over 18 amino acids. V lost 8 bases, J lost 5 bases, and 17 bases stayed unmatched. Germline loops: CDR1 LGHDT, CDR2 YNNKEL (reference sequence). The DNA for the CDR3 is TGTGCCAGCTGCCGCATTTCATCTAGCGGGAGAAAAACCGGGGAGCTGTTTTTT. Translating it yields CASCRISSSGRKTGELFF.

This clonotype has a handful of counts. CDR3 in DNA: TGCAGTGCGACAGGGGGTTATAGCAATCAGCCCCAGCATTTT. This translates into CSATGGYSNQPQHF. This sequence joins TRBV20-1 and TRBJ1-5, with 9 bases lining up with TRBD1. This CDR3 region has 14 residues. Trimming cost V 6 bases and J 0 bases; bases outside gene matches: 3. Germline-derived CDR1 and CDR2 are DFQATT and SNEGSKA (reference sequence).

This clonotype occurred many times. V and J are TRBV2 and TRBJ2-5; TRBD1 might be the D (6 bases). The CDR3 loop spans 13 amino acids. Germline loops: CDR1 SNHLY, CDR2 FYNNEI. V was pared by 4 bases and J by 1 base, with 7 bases between. CDR3 DNA: TGTGCCAGCAGTGGACAGGTCCAAGAGACCCAGTACTTC. Amino acids: CASSGQVQETQYF.

This chain joins TRBV24-1 and TRBJ2-3; D is unclear. Germline values: CDR1 KGHDR, CDR2 SFDVKD. The CDR3 consists of 14 residues. Trimming cost V 3 bases and J 5 bases, with 11 bases left between them. In nucleotides, the CDR3 is TGTGCCACCAGTGATGCCGGACGCGAAGATACGCAGTATTTT. This sequence encodes CATSDAGREDTQYF.